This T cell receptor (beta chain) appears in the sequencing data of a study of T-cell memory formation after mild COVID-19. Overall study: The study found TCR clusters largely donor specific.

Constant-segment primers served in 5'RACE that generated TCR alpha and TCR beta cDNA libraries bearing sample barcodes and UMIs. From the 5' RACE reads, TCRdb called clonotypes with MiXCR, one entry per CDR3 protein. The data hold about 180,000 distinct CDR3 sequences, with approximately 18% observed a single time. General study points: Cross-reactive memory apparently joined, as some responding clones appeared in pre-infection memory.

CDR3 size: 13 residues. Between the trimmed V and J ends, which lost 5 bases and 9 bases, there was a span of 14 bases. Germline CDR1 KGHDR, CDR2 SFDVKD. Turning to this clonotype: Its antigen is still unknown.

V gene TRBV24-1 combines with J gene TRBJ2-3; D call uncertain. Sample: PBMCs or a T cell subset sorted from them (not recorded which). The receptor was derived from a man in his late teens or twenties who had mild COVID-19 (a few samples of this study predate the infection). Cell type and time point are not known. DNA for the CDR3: TGTGCCACCAGTGGGAAGGGCAGAGAGACGCAGTATTTT. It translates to CATSGKGRETQYF.